These 27 T cell receptor beta chains came from one sample sequenced in a study of T-cell memory formation after mild COVID-19. MiXCR was run by TCRdb on the 5' RACE reads, yielding one entry per CDR3 protein. The repertoire consists of over 350,000 distinct CDR3 sequences, with roughly 15% occurring once and the leading ten covering under 25%. Sequenced material: PBMCs or a T cell subset sorted from them (not recorded which). These receptors originate from a man younger than 35 who had mild COVID-19 (a few samples of this study predate the infection). Cell type and time point are not known.

This clonotype was detected only a few times. This rearrangement joins TRBV18 to TRBJ1-1; the D gene is possibly TRBD1 (6 bases). The germline V and J ends were trimmed by 0 bases and 4 bases, with 9 bases remaining between them. The CDR3 contains 14 residues. From germline, CDR1 is KGHSH and CDR2 LQKENI. The CDR3 bases are TGTGCCAGCTCACCACCGGGGGGCTTCACTGAAGCTTTCTTT. It specifies CASSPPGGFTEAFF.

This clonotype was counted only a few times. J is TRBJ1-1 and V is TRBV5-1; no firm D call. The CDR3 is made up of 15 amino acids. The V end lost 0 bases, the J end lost 3 bases, and 12 bases lay between the germline ends. The germline gives CDR1 SGHRS, CDR2 YFSETQ. The CDR3 here is CASSLATGRDTEAFF. The CDR3 DNA is TGCGCCAGCAGCTTGGCTACGGGTCGGGACACTGAAGCTTTCTTT.

The sample holds a few counts of this clonotype. The chain carries TRBV7-9 and TRBJ1-2; D perhaps matches TRBD1 (5 bases). Germline assignment: CDR1 SEHNR and CDR2 FQNEAQ (reference sequence). V gave up 1 base and J gave up 1 base, with 13 bases separating them. CDR3 length: 16 residues. CDR3 in DNA: TGTGCCAGCAGCTTAGTAGACTGGGGCCGTAACTATGGCTACACCTTC. Translating it yields CASSLVDWGRNYGYTF.

Remarks on this clonotype: Germline and junction disagree at one end, which may indicate a read error. The chain has TRBV3-1 and TRBJ2-2; D is unclear. Germline V lookup: CDR1 LGHDT, CDR2 YNNKEL (reference sequence). CDR3 length: 14 amino acids. The CDR3 sequence is CASSQGGNAGELFF. As DNA, the CDR3 is TGTGCCAGCAGCCAAGGTGGGAACGCCGGGGAGCTGTTTTTT.

The chain recombines TRBV7-9 with TRBJ2-7, with 12 positions matching TRBD1. J gave up 10 bases and V 8 bases, and 9 bases lay outside the gene matches. Germline values: CDR1 SEHNR, CDR2 FQNEAQ (reference sequence). The CDR3 runs 13 residues. The CDR3 bases are TGTGCCAGCTCCCCCGGGACAGGGGGCCACCAGTACGTC. This translates into CASSPGTGGHQYV.

This clonotype turned up a few times. V is TRBV12-3 or TRBV12-4 and J is TRBJ2-3; D unresolved. V was pared by 4 bases and J by 3 bases, with 14 bases between. The CDR3 is made up of 15 amino acids. The CDR3, as DNA: TGTGCCAGCAGTTCAGACTCTCTGGGGACAGATACGCAGTATTTT. This sequence encodes CASSSDSLGTDTQYF.

This clonotype was seen repeatedly, ten times or more. The V and J genes are TRBV5-1 and TRBJ2-3, with 9 nucleotides matching TRBD2. J lost 4 bases, V lost 6 bases, and 3 bases had no gene match. This CDR3 is built from 13 residues. Germline V gene sequence: CDR1 SGHRS, CDR2 YFSETQ. In DNA, the CDR3 is TGCGCCAGCAAAGCTAGCGGGGCAGATACGCAGTATTTT. Protein sequence: CASKASGADTQYF.

This clonotype was picked up a small number of times. The chain couples TRBV9 to TRBJ2-3; D possibly matches TRBD1 or TRBD2 (5 bases each). Trimming stripped 3 bases from V and 0 bases from J, with 11 bases between. The CDR3 loop spans 15 amino acids. Germline lookup yields CDR1 SGDLS and CDR2 YYNGEE. This CDR3 reads CASSAGTGSTDTQYF. CDR3 in DNA: TGTGCCAGCAGCGCAGGGACGGGGAGCACAGATACGCAGTATTTT.

This clonotype occurred a few times. The chain couples TRBV12-3 or TRBV12-4 to TRBJ1-1, with TRBD1 matching 8 bases. The V segment lost 1 base and the J segment 4 bases; nucleotides outside the gene matches: 5. CDR3 length: 15 residues. CDR3 DNA: TGTGCCAGCAGTTTAGGACAGGGGTTGGGCACTGAAGCTTTCTTT. Amino acids: CASSLGQGLGTEAFF.

The V gene is TRBV5-1, the J gene TRBJ2-5, with D tentatively TRBD2 (5 bases). This CDR3 spans 15 amino acids. From germline, CDR1 is SGHRS and CDR2 YFSETQ. The V and J ends lost 0 bases and 0 bases respectively, with 9 bases between them. CDR3 DNA: TGCGCCAGCAGCTTGGGGACTCAGTACCAAGAGACCCAGTACTTC. It codes for CASSLGTQYQETQYF.

The chain links TRBV7-2 to TRBJ2-5; 9 bases align to TRBD2. In germline, CDR1 is SGHTA, CDR2 FQGNSA. J gave up 1 base and V 6 bases, and 6 bases lay outside the gene matches. The CDR3 extends over 15 amino acids. The CDR3: CASSLLAGFQETQYF. CDR3 nucleotide sequence: TGTGCCAGCAGTCTACTAGCGGGCTTCCAAGAGACCCAGTACTTC.

This clonotype was recorded a few times. This chain uses TRBV24-1 with TRBJ2-3; D remains unclear. This CDR3 spans 13 amino acids. Germline lookup yields CDR1 KGHDR and CDR2 SFDVKD. V was trimmed by 3 bases and J by 2 bases, leaving 5 bases between them. The CDR3 loop reads CATSDPFTDTQYF. CDR3 coding DNA: TGTGCCACCAGTGATCCGTTCACAGATACGCAGTATTTT.

The chain carries TRBV7-9 and TRBJ1-5, with unresolved D. The CDR3 totals 13 residues. The germline V gene has CDR1 SEHNR and CDR2 FQNEAQ (reference sequence). V lost 5 bases and J lost 1, with 6 bases in between. For the CDR3, the DNA is TGTGCCAGCAGCCTCCAAAGCAATCAGCCCCAGCATTTT. It specifies CASSLQSNQPQHF.

A few counts support this clonotype. The CDR3 sequence: CASTPSGGRRETQYF. CDR3 DNA sequence: TGTGCCAGCACCCCTAGCGGGGGGCGGCGGGAGACCCAGTACTTC. V is TRBV12-3 or TRBV12-4 and J is TRBJ2-5, with 11 bases lining up with TRBD2. J was trimmed by 5 bases and V by 7 bases; bases with no gene match: 9. The CDR3 runs to 15 residues.

The sample holds a few counts of this clonotype. V usage is TRBV29-1 and J usage is TRBJ2-1; D is perhaps TRBD1 or TRBD2 (5 bases each). CDR1 SQVTM and CDR2 ANQGSEA come from the germline V gene. The V gene lost 6 bases and the J gene lost 9 bases, with 12 bases spanning the gap. This CDR3 comprises 11 residues. In nucleotides, the CDR3 is TGCAGCGTACGCAGGGACGGTGAGCAGTTCTTC. Translation gives CSVRRDGEQFF.

The CDR3 spells CASSFYVGELFF. Here the CDR3 DNA reads TGTGCCAGCAGCTTTTACGTCGGGGAGCTGTTTTTT. The chain is built from TRBV7-2 and TRBJ2-2; no clear D. The CDR3 loop spans 12 amino acids. Germline values: CDR1 SGHTA, CDR2 FQGNSA. Trimming stripped 3 bases from V and 7 bases from J, with 6 bases between.

The V gene is TRBV4-3, the J gene TRBJ1-2; no definite D call. The V gene lost 3 bases and the J gene lost 8 bases, with 13 bases spanning the gap. CDR1 and CDR2 (germline): LGHNA, YSLEER. This CDR3 has 13 amino acids. CDR3 coding DNA: TGCGCCAGCAGCCATGATAACTTGTGGGGCTACACCTTC. Translation: CASSHDNLWGYTF.

V is TRBV5-1 and J is TRBJ2-5; D not resolved. Germline values: CDR1 SGHRS, CDR2 YFSETQ. Trimming took 0 bases from V and 4 from J, leaving 13 bases between them. The CDR3 runs 15 residues. The CDR3 DNA is TGCGCCAGCAGCTTGGAACAGATTGGTGGAGAGACCCAGTACTTC. It encodes CASSLEQIGGETQYF.

This sequence joins TRBV4-2 and TRBJ2-1; D not resolved. The germline V gene encodes CDR1 LGHNA and CDR2 YNFKEQ. The CDR3 runs to 17 residues. V was clipped by 0 bases and J by 4 bases, with 16 bases between them. The CDR3 nucleotides read TGTGCCAGCAGCCAAGATTTGCGGCAACTCCTATACAATGAGCAGTTCTTC. As protein: CASSQDLRQLLYNEQFF.

This clonotype was seen only once. This rearrangement joins TRBV20-1 to TRBJ2-1; 10 nucleotides align to TRBD1. CDR3 length: 14 residues. The germline V gene has CDR1 DFQATT and CDR2 SNEGSKA (reference sequence). With V trimmed by 1 base and J by 8 bases, 5 bases remained unmatched. Here the CDR3 reads CSARAWDRGHEQFF. The CDR3 coding sequence is TGCAGTGCTAGAGCCTGGGACAGGGGTCATGAGCAGTTCTTC.

This clonotype was seen only a few times. The chain carries TRBV5-1 and TRBJ2-1; no clear D. The V gene lost 0 bases and the J gene lost 8 bases, with 12 bases spanning the gap. Germline values: CDR1 SGHRS, CDR2 YFSETQ. This CDR3 region has 14 residues. The CDR3 DNA is TGCGCCAGCAGCTTGGAGCAGGTTTTGGATGAGCAGTTCTTC. Translating gives CASSLEQVLDEQFF.

This clonotype was detected only a few times. V gene TRBV7-2 combines with J gene TRBJ1-3; D is perhaps TRBD1 (5 bases). With 1 base removed from V and 0 bases from J, the gap between germline ends came to 10 bases. This CDR3 comprises 16 residues. Germline CDR1 and CDR2: SGHTA and FQGNSA. CDR3 region: CASSLVQASSGNTIYF. In nucleotides, the CDR3 is TGTGCCAGCAGCTTAGTACAGGCTAGCTCTGGAAACACCATATATTTT.

The rearrangement joins TRBV27 to TRBJ1-4; D is perhaps TRBD1 (5 bases). Germline CDR1 is MNHEY and CDR2 is SMNVEV (reference sequence). The CDR3 consists of 13 residues. Trimming shortened V by 4 bases and J by 3 bases, and 6 bases separated the two germline ends. CDR3 region: CASSWGPNEKLFF. The CDR3 DNA reads TGTGCCAGCAGTTGGGGACCTAATGAAAAACTGTTTTTT.

The chain links TRBV5-4 to TRBJ2-7; D gene uncertain. Trimming pared 2 bases from V and 3 bases from J, leaving 9 bases between. The CDR3 is made up of 13 amino acids. Germline CDR1 reads SGHNT; CDR2 reads YYREEE (reference sequence). The CDR3 DNA reads as TGTGCCAGCAGCTTAGGACCGGGCTACGAGCAGTACTTC. It translates to CASSLGPGYEQYF.

The sample holds a few counts of this clonotype. The rearrangement uses TRBV20-1 and TRBJ2-2; no firm D call. Germline-derived CDR1 and CDR2 are DFQATT and SNEGSKA (reference sequence). V was clipped by 6 bases and J by 6 bases, with 14 bases between them. CDR3 length: 13 amino acids. CDR3 loop: CSATAAGAGELFF. As DNA, the CDR3 is TGCAGTGCAACGGCTGCTGGGGCCGGGGAGCTGTTTTTT.

This chain connects TRBV12-3 or TRBV12-4 to TRBJ1-1, with a weak D call TRBD1 (6 bases). The CDR3 length is 13 residues. Deletions cut 7 bases from V and 4 bases from J, with 13 bases between. The CDR3: CASTMVRGTEAFF. In nucleotides, the CDR3 is TGTGCCAGCACTATGGTCAGGGGCACTGAAGCTTTCTTT.

The chain links TRBV11-3 to TRBJ1-1, with TRBD1 as a possible D gene (5 bases). This CDR3 has 14 residues. Trimming pared 6 bases from V and 1 base from J, leaving 12 bases between. The germline CDR1 and CDR2 sequences are SGHNT and YENEEA. The CDR3 is CASSRGDGNTEAFF. CDR3 nucleotide sequence: TGTGCCAGCAGTAGGGGTGACGGGAACACTGAAGCTTTCTTT.